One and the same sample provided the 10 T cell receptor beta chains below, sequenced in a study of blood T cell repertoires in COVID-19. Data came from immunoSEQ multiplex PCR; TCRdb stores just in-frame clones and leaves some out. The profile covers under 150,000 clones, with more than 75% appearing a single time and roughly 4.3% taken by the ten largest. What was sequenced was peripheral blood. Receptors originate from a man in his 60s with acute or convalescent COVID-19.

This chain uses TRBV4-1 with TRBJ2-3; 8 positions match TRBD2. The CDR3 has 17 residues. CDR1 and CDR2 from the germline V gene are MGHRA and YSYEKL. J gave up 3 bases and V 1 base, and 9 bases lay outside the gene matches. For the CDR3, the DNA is TGCGCCAGCAGCCAAGCTTCGGCCGGGAGGGCGACAGATACGCAGTATTTT. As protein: CASSQASAGRATDTQYF.

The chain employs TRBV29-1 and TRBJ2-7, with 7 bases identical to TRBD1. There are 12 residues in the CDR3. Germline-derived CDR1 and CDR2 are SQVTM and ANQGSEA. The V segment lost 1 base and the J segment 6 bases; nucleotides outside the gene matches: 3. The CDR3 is CSVEGGQFEQYF. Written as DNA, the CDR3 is TGCAGCGTTGAAGGGGGACAGTTCGAGCAGTACTTC.

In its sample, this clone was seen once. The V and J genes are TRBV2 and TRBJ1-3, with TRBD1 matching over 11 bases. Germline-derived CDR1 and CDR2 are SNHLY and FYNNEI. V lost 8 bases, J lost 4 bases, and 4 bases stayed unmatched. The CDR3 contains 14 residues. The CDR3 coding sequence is TGTGCCAGCTGGGGACAGGGGGTAGGAAACACCATATATTTT. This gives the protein CASWGQGVGNTIYF.

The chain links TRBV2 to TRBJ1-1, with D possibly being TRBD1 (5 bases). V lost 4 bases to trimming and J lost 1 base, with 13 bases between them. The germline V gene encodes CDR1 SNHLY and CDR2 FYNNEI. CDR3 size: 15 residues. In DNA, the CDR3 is TGTGCCAGCAGTGCTCAAGGGGCCGGGAACACTGAAGCTTTCTTT. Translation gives CASSAQGAGNTEAFF.

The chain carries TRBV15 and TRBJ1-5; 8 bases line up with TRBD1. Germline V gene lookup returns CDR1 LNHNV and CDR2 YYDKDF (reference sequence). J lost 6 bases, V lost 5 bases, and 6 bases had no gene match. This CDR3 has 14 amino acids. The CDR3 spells CATSRGQESQPQHF. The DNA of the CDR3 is TGTGCCACCAGCCGGGGACAGGAGTCTCAGCCCCAGCATTTT.

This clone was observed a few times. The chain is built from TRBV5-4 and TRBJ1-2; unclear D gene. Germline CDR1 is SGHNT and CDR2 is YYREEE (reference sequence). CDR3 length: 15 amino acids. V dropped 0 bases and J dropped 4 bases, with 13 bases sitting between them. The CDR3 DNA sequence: TGTGCCAGCAGCTTGGTCGCGGGCATCTCCTATGGCTACACCTTC. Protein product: CASSLVAGISYGYTF.

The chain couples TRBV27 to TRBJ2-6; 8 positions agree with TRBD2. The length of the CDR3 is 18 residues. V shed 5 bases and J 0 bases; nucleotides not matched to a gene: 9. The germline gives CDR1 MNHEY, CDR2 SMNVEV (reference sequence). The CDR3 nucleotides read TGTGCCAGCAGTCCCCGGGGGGGGAGGAGCTCTGGGGCCAACGTCCTGACTTTC. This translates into CASSPRGGRSSGANVLTF.

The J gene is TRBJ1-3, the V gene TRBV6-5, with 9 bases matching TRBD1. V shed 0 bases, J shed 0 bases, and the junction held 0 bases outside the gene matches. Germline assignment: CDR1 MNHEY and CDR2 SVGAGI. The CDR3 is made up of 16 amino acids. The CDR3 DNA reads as TGTGCCAGCAGTTACTCGACAGGGGGCTCTGGAAACACCATATATTTT. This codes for CASSYSTGGSGNTIYF.

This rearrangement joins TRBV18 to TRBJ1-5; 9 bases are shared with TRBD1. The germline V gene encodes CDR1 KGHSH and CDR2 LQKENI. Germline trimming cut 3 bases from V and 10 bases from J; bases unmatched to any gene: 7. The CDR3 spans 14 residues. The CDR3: CASSPGTGSSPQHF. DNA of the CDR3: TGTGCCAGCTCACCCGGGACAGGGAGTTCACCCCAGCATTTT.

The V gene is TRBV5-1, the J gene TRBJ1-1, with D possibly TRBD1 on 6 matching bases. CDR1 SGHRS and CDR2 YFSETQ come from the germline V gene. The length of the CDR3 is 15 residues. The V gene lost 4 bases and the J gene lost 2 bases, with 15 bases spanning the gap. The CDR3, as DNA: TGCGCCAGCAGCCCACAGGGATTAGGAAACACTGAAGCTTTCTTT. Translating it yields CASSPQGLGNTEAFF.